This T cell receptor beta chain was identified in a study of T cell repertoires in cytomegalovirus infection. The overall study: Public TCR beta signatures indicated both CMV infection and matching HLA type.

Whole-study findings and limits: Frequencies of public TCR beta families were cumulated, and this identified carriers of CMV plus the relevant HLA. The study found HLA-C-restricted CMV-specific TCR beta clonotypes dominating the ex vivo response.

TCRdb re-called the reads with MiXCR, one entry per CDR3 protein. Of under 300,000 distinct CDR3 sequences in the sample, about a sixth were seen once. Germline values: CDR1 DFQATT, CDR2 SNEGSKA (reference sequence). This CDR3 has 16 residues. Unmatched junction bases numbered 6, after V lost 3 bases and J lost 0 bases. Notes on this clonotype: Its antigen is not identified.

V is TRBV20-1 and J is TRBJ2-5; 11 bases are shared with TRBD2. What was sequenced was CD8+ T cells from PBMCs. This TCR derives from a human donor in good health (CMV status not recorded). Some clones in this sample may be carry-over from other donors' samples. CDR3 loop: CSASQTSGGYQETQYF. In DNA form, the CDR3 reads TGCAGTGCTAGTCAAACTAGCGGGGGATACCAAGAGACCCAGTACTTC.